Reported below is one T cell receptor (beta chain). This sample is part of a study of shared T cell receptors in the human thymus. The CDR3 spans 16 residues. CDR1 MGHRA and CDR2 YSYEKL come from the germline V gene. The V gene lost 2 bases and the J gene lost 4 bases, with 15 bases spanning the gap. TCRdb's copy holds only in-frame clones and misses some; the assay was immunoSEQ multiplex PCR. The sample holds a few hundred thousand clones, around 93% seen once. J is TRBJ1-3 and V is TRBV4-1, with D possibly being TRBD1 (6 bases). The sequenced material came from thymocytes. The origin of this receptor is a human donor. CDR3 nucleotide sequence: TGCGCCAGCAGCCAATGGTCAGGGGCATTGGGAAACACCATATATTTT. It encodes CASSQWSGALGNTIYF.